This T cell receptor beta chain appears in the sequencing data of a study of blood T cells in healthy people across ages (dated by TCRdb to between 2014 and 2016). Regarding the research as a whole: In model experiments, roughly one uniquely barcoded TCR beta cDNA molecule per two T cells was captured by template switching. Four age groups were formed from the donors: young (average 16 years), middle-aged (around 37), aged (roughly 56) and long-lived (about 80). To avoid experimental bias, donors of different ages were distributed randomly across sequencing lanes. For two donors (one aged 18 to 30 and one aged 80 or older), the study analyzed two additional independent replicas of 1 million unique cDNA reads from the same blood draw. The study measured age-related changes in TCR beta repertoire diversity using deep sequencing normalized with unique cDNA molecular identifiers.

The sample holds one count of this clonotype. Its antigen is currently not known. Base-call qualities are not available, and no considerably larger clone is one nucleotide away. CDR1 and CDR2 are drawn from the germline V gene (reference sequence): LGHDT, YNNKEL. After removal of 4 bases from V and 3 bases from J, the junction retains 12 bases not matched to a gene. From the cysteine through the phenylalanine, the CDR3 covers 19 amino acids. Of all the DNA, just the CDR3 is kept, 57 bases in frame from base 1. Broader findings and caveats from the paper: Estimates of total diversity based on one million sequenced T cells were regarded as lower bounds and as underestimates. A strong correlation was found between observed TCR beta diversity and the percentage of naive T cells measured by flow cytometry. The long-lived group showed more naive CD4+ T cells, fewer expanded clones and increased TCR diversity than the aged group, suggesting age selection. Donor CMV infection status was unknown, potentially confounding age-related changes in expanded clonotypes. Because profiling used bulk unsorted PBMCs, naive and antigen-experienced compartments could not be compared conclusively. As age increased, observed TCR beta diversity per million T cells dropped in a roughly linear way, and a significant reduction was already evident by age about 40.

The roughly 39 donors, aged about 6 to 100 years, were systemically healthy Caucasian individuals from Russia. Each donor gave ten milliliters of peripheral blood, drawn into EDTA-treated Vacutainer tubes. Ficoll-Paque density-gradient centrifugation was used to isolate PBMCs, with at least 7 million per sample. Trizol reagent was used to extract total RNA from the PBMCs, yielding at least 6 micrograms per sample. For every donor, an aliquot of PBMCs went through flow cytometry to measure the percentages of naive CD45RAhigh/CD27high T cells. The library was built by means of 5' RACE. Data came from an Illumina HiSeq 2500. A second PCR of roughly 7 to 11 cycles was performed with a sample-barcoded 5' primer and a J-beta primer mix. A template-switch 5' adaptor carrying 12 random nucleotides introduced a unique molecular identifier onto each TCR beta cDNA molecule. At least 2.5 million CDR3-containing paired-end reads were obtained from each sample. First-strand cDNA synthesis was performed from all RNA using the Mint cDNA synthesis kit, with priming by a TRBC-specific oligonucleotide. Following uracil-DNA glycosylase treatment, all cDNA underwent a first 18-cycle PCR with the universal primers M1SS and BC2_uni_R. Under the source paper's analysis protocol: Each sample was normalized by randomly selecting 1 million high-quality reads, each carrying a distinct molecular identifier. Reads with shared molecular identifiers were discarded instead of being binned into consensus sequences. MiTCR, run with a Q25 quality threshold and the strictest error-elimination algorithm, handled CDR3 identification, clonotype clustering and error correction. A nonparametric unseen species model with Euler transformation was used to estimate a lower bound on total TCR beta diversity. The public reads were quality trimmed at Q25 with fastp and then assembled into clones with MiXCR by TCRdb, keeping productive beta chains. For every CDR3 protein sequence, its rows merge into one entry that carries the most common genes and DNA. These V and J calls are TCRdb output, not the study's own analysis. Recorded for this sample are about 1.4 million distinct CDR3 sequences; approximately 60% of them occurred a single time. Of the sample, under 8.5% is held by the ten largest clones.

The source material was blood. The receptor was derived from a man between 18 and 35 years old in good health. The sequence joins TRBV3-1 to TRBJ2-3, and TRBD2 aligns with 14 junction nucleotides. The DNA reads TGTGCCAGCAGCCCGGGACTAGCGGGGGCCTCTCCCCTTACAGATACGCAGTATTTT. Its amino acids are CASSPGLAGASPLTDTQYF.